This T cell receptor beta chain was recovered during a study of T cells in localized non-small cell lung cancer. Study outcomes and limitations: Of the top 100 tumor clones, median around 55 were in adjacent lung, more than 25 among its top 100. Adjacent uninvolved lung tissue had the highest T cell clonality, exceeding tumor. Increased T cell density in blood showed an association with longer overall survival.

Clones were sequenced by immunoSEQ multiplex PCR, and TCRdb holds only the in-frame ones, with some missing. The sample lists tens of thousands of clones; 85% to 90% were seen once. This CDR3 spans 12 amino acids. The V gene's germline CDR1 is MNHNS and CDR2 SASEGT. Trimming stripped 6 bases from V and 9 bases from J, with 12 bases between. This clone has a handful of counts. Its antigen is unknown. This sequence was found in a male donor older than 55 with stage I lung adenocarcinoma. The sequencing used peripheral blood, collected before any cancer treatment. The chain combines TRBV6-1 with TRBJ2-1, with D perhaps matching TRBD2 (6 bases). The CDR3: CASSQGGTEQFF. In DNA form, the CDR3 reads TGTGCCAGCAGCCAAGGAGGGACTGAGCAGTTCTTC.